The 8 T cell receptor beta chains in this list originate from one sample, sequenced in a study of regulatory T cells in long-lasting Graves disease. Investigators prepared the TCR beta libraries by applying iRepertoire HTBI primers and Arm-PCR of CDR3 regions. From the multiplex PCR reads, TCRdb called clonotypes with MiXCR, one entry per CDR3 protein. The sample has 360,000 or so distinct CDR3 sequences, 15% to 20% seen once. Time point noted: newly diagnosed GD, antithyroid drugs for less than 3 months. Making the TCR library involved RNA that had been extracted from PBMCs. These data also formed part of another study, on T cells in Graves' hyperthyroidism and ophthalmopathy.

The material was peripheral blood mononuclear cells (PBMCs), obtained at new diagnosis, from a patient treated with antithyroid drugs. These receptors were obtained from a young woman with Graves disease.

This clonotype has a handful of counts. This sequence joins TRBV7-9 and TRBJ2-5; D might be TRBD1 (5 bases). V lost 5 bases and J lost 2, with 30 bases in between. The CDR3 sequence is 20 residues long. CDR1 and CDR2 from the germline V gene are SEHNR and FQNEAQ (reference sequence). The CDR3, as DNA: TGTGCCAGCAGCCCCGTAACCAGGGCCCAAAGTGTTTTTAGACAAGAGACCCAGTACTTC. It codes for CASSPVTRAQSVFRQETQYF.

This clonotype came up many times. The V call is TRBV6-4, the J call TRBJ2-1; D may be TRBD2 (5 bases). Germline lookup yields CDR1 MRHNA and CDR2 SNTAGT. This CDR3 contains 13 residues. The ends were cut back, 2 bases at V and 3 bases at J, with 5 bases in the middle. CDR3 in amino acids: CASSDRDYNEQFF. In DNA, the CDR3 is TGTGCCAGCAGTGACCGGGACTACAATGAGCAGTTCTTC.

In this sample, this clonotype turned up many times. The chain joins TRBV24-1 to TRBJ2-1; perhaps TRBD2 as D (6 bases). CDR3 size: 16 residues. Trimming took off 0 bases at V and 6 bases at J, with 14 bases between the two ends. Germline CDR1 reads KGHDR; CDR2 reads SFDVKD. DNA for the CDR3: TGTGCCACCAGTGATTTGGCTAGCGCGCCTCGCAATGAGCAGTTCTTC. Protein product: CATSDLASAPRNEQFF.

This clonotype occurred many times. This chain links TRBV12-3 or TRBV12-4 with TRBJ2-2, with TRBD2 matching 13 bases. The CDR3 extends over 16 amino acids. Unmatched junction bases numbered 8, after V lost 6 bases and J lost 7 bases. CDR3 bases: TGTGCCAGCAGCCCTACTAGCGGGAGGGCCCGCGGGGAGCTGTTTTTT. Its translation: CASSPTSGRARGELFF.

As regards this clonotype: Being one base from a much bigger clone, this may be a read error. A read error is likely, as this CDR3 ends without the conserved phenylalanine or tryptophan. The CDR3 loop is CASSGPLRDGELFL. CDR3 nucleotides: TGTGCCAGCAGCGGGCCGCTAAGAGACGGGGAGCTGTTTCTT. The chain uses TRBV9 and TRBJ2-2; D call uncertain. Germline CDR1 and CDR2: SGDLS and YYNGEE. The V and J ends lost 3 bases and 7 bases respectively, with 13 bases between them. The length of the CDR3 is 14 residues.

This clonotype was detected a few times. This sequence joins TRBV19 and TRBJ2-7, with D possibly matching TRBD2 (7 bases). V shed 6 bases and J shed 2 bases, with 20 bases lying between them. CDR3 length equals 16 residues. Germline CDR1 is LNHDA and CDR2 is SQIVND (reference sequence). CDR3 bases: TGTGCCAGTAGCCCGAAGGAGGGAGGGGGAACCTACGAGCAGTACTTC. Its translation is CASSPKEGGGTYEQYF.

The table lists this clonotype with a few counts. The chain employs TRBV6-2 or TRBV6-3 and TRBJ2-7; D possibly corresponds to TRBD1 (6 bases). The CDR3 runs 15 residues. Germline V CDR1 and CDR2: MNHEY, SVGEGT. Trimming took 5 bases from V and 2 from J, leaving 16 bases between them. The CDR3 coding sequence is TGTGCCAGCAGTGTCTTGGTGTCAGGGGCCTACGAGCAGTACTTC. Protein sequence: CASSVLVSGAYEQYF.

In its sample, this clonotype was seen many times. The chain carries TRBV11-2 and TRBJ1-2; D unclear. Germline-derived CDR1 and CDR2 are SGHAT and FQNNGV. With 8 bases removed from V and 2 bases from J, the gap between germline ends came to 12 bases. The CDR3 spans 13 residues. CDR3: CASGSNMNYGYTF. As DNA, the CDR3 is TGTGCCAGCGGATCAAATATGAACTATGGCTACACCTTC.